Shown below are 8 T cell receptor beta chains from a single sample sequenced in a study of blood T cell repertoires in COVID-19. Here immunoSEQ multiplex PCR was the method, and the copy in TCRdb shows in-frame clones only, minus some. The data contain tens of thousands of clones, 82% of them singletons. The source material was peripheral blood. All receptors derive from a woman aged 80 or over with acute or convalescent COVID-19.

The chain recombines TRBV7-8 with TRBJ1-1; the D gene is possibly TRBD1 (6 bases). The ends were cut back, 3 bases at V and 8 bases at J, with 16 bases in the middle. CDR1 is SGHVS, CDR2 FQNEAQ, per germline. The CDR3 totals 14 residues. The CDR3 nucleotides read TGTGCCAGCAGCTTGCCCATACGGACAGCAGAAGCTTTCTTT. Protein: CASSLPIRTAEAFF.

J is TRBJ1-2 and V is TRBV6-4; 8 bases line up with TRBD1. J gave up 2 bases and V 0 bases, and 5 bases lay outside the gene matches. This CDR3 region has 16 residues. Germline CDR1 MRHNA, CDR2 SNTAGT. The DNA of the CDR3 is TGTGCCAGCAGTGACTCGAACGCAGGGGGCAACTATGGCTACACCTTC. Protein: CASSDSNAGGNYGYTF.

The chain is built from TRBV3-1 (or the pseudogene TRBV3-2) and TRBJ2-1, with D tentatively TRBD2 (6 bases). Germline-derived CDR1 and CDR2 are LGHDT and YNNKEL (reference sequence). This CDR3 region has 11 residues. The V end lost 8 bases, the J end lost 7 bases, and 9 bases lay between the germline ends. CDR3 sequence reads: CASPGENEQFF. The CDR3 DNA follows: TGTGCCAGCCCGGGAGAGAATGAGCAGTTCTTC.

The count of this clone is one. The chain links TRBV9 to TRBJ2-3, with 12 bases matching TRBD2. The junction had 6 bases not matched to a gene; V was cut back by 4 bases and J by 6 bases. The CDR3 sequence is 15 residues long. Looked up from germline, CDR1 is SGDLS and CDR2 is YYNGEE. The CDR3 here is CASSPLAGGPDTQYF. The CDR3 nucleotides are TGTGCCAGCAGCCCTCTAGCGGGAGGGCCGGATACGCAGTATTTT.

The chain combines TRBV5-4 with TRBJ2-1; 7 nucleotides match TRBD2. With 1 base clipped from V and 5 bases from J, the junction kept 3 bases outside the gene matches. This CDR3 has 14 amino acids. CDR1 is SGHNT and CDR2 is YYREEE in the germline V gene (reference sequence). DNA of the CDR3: TGTGCCAGCAGCTTGCCGGGAGGAAACAATGAGCAGTTCTTC. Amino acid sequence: CASSLPGGNNEQFF.

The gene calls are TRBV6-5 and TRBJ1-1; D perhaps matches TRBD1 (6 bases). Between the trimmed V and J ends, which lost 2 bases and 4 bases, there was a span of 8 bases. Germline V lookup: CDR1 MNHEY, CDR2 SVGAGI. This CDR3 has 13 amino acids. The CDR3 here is CASSYQGTTEAFF. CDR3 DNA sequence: TGTGCCAGCAGTTACCAGGGGACCACTGAAGCTTTCTTT.

CDR3 in amino acids: CASSDGGFYPKNIQYF. The DNA of the CDR3 is TGTGCCAGCAGTGACGGGGGGTTTTATCCCAAAAACATTCAGTACTTC. The chain uses TRBV6-1 and TRBJ2-4; TRBD2 matches at 7 bases. The CDR3 totals 16 residues. Trimming at V came to 3 bases and at J to 2 bases, leaving 7 bases not matched to a gene. In germline, CDR1 is MNHNS, CDR2 SASEGT.

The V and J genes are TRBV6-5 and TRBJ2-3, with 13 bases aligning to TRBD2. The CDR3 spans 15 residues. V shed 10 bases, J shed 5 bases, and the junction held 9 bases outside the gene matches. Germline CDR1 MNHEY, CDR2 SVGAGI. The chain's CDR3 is CATELAGGPGDTQYF. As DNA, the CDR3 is TGTGCCACCGAACTAGCGGGAGGGCCGGGAGATACGCAGTATTTT.